The clone carrying this TCR beta chain was seen repeatedly, ten times or more. This sample is drawn from a study of T cells in Graves' hyperthyroidism and ophthalmopathy. The CDR3 has 13 amino acids. Trimming shortened V by 0 bases and J by 3 bases, and 4 bases separated the two germline ends. Germline V CDR1 and CDR2: SGHRS, YFSETQ. What was amplified from RNA transcripts were TCR beta CDR3 regions. A first-round RT-PCR of the TCR CDR3 used the HTBI primer set. One entry per CDR3 protein results from TCRdb running MiXCR on the multiplex PCR reads. The table records some 510,000 distinct CDR3 sequences, around 20% of them present only once.

The TCR was taken from a man younger than 35 with Graves' hyperthyroidism. The chain is built from TRBV5-1 and TRBJ1-3; D unresolved. Source material: blood. CDR3 residues: CASSLEGGNTIYF. CDR3 DNA sequence: TGCGCCAGCAGCTTGGAGGGTGGAAACACCATATATTTT.